Each of the 28 T cell receptor beta chains below was sequenced from the same sample in a study of early T cells in non-severe SARS-CoV-2 infection (dated by TCRdb to the early 2020s). Library generation was performed with 5' RACE. TCRdb records NextSeq 500 as the sequencer. TCRdb passed the public sequencing reads through fastp at Q25 and MiXCR, retaining productive beta sequences. All rows with the same CDR3 protein become a single entry with the most common DNA and genes. Within this sample are some 80,000 distinct CDR3 sequences, with roughly 13% of them counted one time only. Over 1.2% of the sample rests with the top ten. Sequenced: whole blood. The receptor set was obtained from an adult who was a healthcare worker with PCR-confirmed SARS-CoV-2 infection or an uninfected control (not recorded which).

The rearrangement joins TRBV20-1 to TRBJ2-6; tentatively, D is TRBD1 (6 bases). Trimming removed 6 bases from V and 4 bases from J, with 19 bases in between. The length of the CDR3 is 16 residues. The germline V gene encodes CDR1 DFQATT and CDR2 SNEGSKA (reference sequence). The CDR3 is CSASTRTGSGANVLTF. The CDR3 DNA reads as TGCAGTGCCAGCACACGAACAGGGTCGGGGGCCAACGTCCTGACTTTC.

This clonotype was seen a few times. The chain recombines TRBV10-2 with TRBJ2-3, with TRBD2 matching 9 bases. The CDR3 spans 16 residues. Germline V gives CDR1 WSHSY, CDR2 SAAADI. Trimming cost V 0 bases and J 5 bases; bases outside gene matches: 6. As DNA, the CDR3 is TGCGCCAGCAGTGAGTCGGCGGGGGGGCCGCAAGATACGCAGTATTTT. Translation: CASSESAGGPQDTQYF.

The CDR3 bases are TGTGCCAGCAGTTTAGGGGGACTCACAGCGGAAGAGCAGTACTTC. This translates into CASSLGGLTAEEQYF. This chain connects TRBV12-3 or TRBV12-4 to TRBJ2-7, with D possibly matching TRBD2 (6 bases). V was shortened by 1 base and J by 7 bases, with 17 bases between the two germline ends. The CDR3 spans 15 residues.

In DNA form, the CDR3 reads TGTGCCAGTAGTATCGGTGACAGGGGTTACGAGCAGTACTTC. Residues: CASSIGDRGYEQYF. The chain is built from TRBV19 and TRBJ2-7; TRBD1 agrees at 8 bases. This CDR3 is 14 amino acids long. CDR1 is LNHDA and CDR2 is SQIVND in the germline V gene (reference sequence). V gave up 3 bases and J gave up 4 bases; unmatched junction bases: 5.

The V and J genes are TRBV10-3 and TRBJ2-1, with D uncertain. The CDR3 contains 13 residues. Deletions cut 4 bases from V and 4 bases from J, with 8 bases between. Germline V CDR1 and CDR2: ENHRY, SYGVKD. Here the CDR3 DNA reads TGTGCCATCAGTGTGGGGTCGTACAATGAGCAGTTCTTC. The encoded protein is CAISVGSYNEQFF.

The table lists this clonotype with many counts. The chain uses TRBV20-1 and TRBJ1-2, with 9 nucleotides matching TRBD1. The germline CDR1 and CDR2 sequences are DFQATT and SNEGSKA (reference sequence). The CDR3 sequence is 15 residues long. V shed 3 bases, J shed 6 bases, and the junction held 11 bases outside the gene matches. The CDR3 DNA reads TGCAGTGCTAGGCGCCGGGACAGGGTATCTGATGGCTACACCTTC. Protein: CSARRRDRVSDGYTF.

The sample holds a few counts of this clonotype. The J gene is TRBJ1-1, the V gene TRBV6-1; D remains unclear. V was cut by 7 bases and J by 0 bases, with 9 bases left in between. The length of the CDR3 is 13 residues. Germline V gene lookup returns CDR1 MNHNS and CDR2 SASEGT. The CDR3 nucleotides read TGTGCCAGCATTATGAACATGAACACTGAAGCTTTCTTT. Translation gives CASIMNMNTEAFF.

This clonotype came up many times. The chain links TRBV12-3 or TRBV12-4 to TRBJ1-1; D is ambiguous. Trimming took 0 bases from V and 4 from J, leaving 12 bases between them. The CDR3 loop spans 15 amino acids. The CDR3: CASSLAAGGVTEAFF. In DNA form, the CDR3 reads TGTGCCAGCAGTTTAGCGGCCGGTGGGGTCACTGAAGCTTTCTTT.

This clonotype was detected a few times. The J gene is TRBJ2-7, the V gene TRBV6-1, with D unclear. The CDR3 consists of 14 residues. Germline-derived CDR1 and CDR2 are MNHNS and SASEGT. V lost 4 bases to trimming and J lost 0 bases, with 10 bases between them. CDR3 DNA sequence: TGTGCCAGCAGTGGCCTCTTTTTCTCCTACGAGCAGTACTTC. Translated: CASSGLFFSYEQYF.

In its sample, this clonotype was seen many times. The chain recombines TRBV11-2 with TRBJ2-7; D might be TRBD2 (5 bases). CDR1 SGHAT and CDR2 FQNNGV come from the germline V gene. V was pared by 5 bases and J by 7 bases, with 15 bases between. There are 13 residues in the CDR3. The CDR3 region has the DNA TGTGCCAGCAGCCTTGGGAGCGCTGGGGAGCAGTACTTC. This encodes CASSLGSAGEQYF.

On this clonotype itself: At one end, the junction sequence differs from germline, possibly due to a read error. This chain uses TRBV30 with TRBJ1-4; TRBD1 is a possible D gene (5 bases). The CDR3 contains 14 residues. The germline V gene has CDR1 GTSNPN and CDR2 SVGIG (reference sequence). The CDR3 loop reads CAWSGTTTNEKLIF. CDR3 bases: TGTGCCTGGAGTGGGACAACAACTAATGAAAAACTGATTTTT.

This clonotype showed up many times. The chain recombines TRBV12-3 or TRBV12-4 with TRBJ2-5, with 11 bases matching TRBD1. V lost 6 bases, J lost 7 bases, and 10 bases stayed unmatched. The CDR3 sequence is 15 residues long. The CDR3 DNA sequence: TGTGCCAGCAGCAACGCGGGACAGGGGGACTGGACCCAGTACTTC. Encoded protein: CASSNAGQGDWTQYF.

This clonotype came up many times. The chain combines TRBV5-5 with TRBJ2-2, with D uncertain. V was trimmed by 0 bases and J by 6 bases, leaving 9 bases between them. CDR3 length: 14 residues. Germline CDR1 reads SGHKS; CDR2 reads YYEKEE (reference sequence). DNA of the CDR3: TGTGCCAGCAGCTTGGAAGGGCTCCCCGGGGAGCTGTTTTTT. The encoded protein is CASSLEGLPGELFF.

The rearrangement uses TRBV10-3 and TRBJ2-1, with D hard to call. Trimming pared 3 bases from V and 4 bases from J, leaving 7 bases between. The CDR3 extends over 13 amino acids. Germline CDR1 and CDR2: ENHRY and SYGVKD. CDR3 sequence reads: CAISDGRYNEQFF. The CDR3 DNA reads TGTGCCATCAGTGACGGCAGGTACAATGAGCAGTTCTTC.

This clonotype has ten or more counts. The CDR3 loop reads CASSFRQAGSGANVLTF. The CDR3 bases are TGTGCCAGCAGCTTTAGGCAGGCGGGGTCTGGGGCCAACGTCCTGACTTTC. The genes are TRBV7-6 and TRBJ2-6; TRBD2 is a possible D gene (6 bases). Germline V gene data show CDR1 as SGHVS and CDR2 as FNYEAQ. The V end lost 3 bases, the J end lost 1 base, and 13 bases lay between the germline ends. The CDR3 has 17 residues. The full variable domain, rest sourced from reference TRBV7-6 and TRBJ2-6, is GAGVSQSPRYKVTKRGQDVALRCDPISGHVSLYWYRQALGQGPEFLTYFNYEAQQDKSGLPNDRFSAERPEGSISTLTIQRTEQRDSAMYRCASSFRQAGSGANVLTFGAGSRLTVL.

This clonotype was seen a few times. The gene calls are TRBV29-1 and TRBJ2-2; D gene uncertain. V dropped 3 bases and J dropped 0 bases, with 5 bases sitting between them. This CDR3 has 13 amino acids. Germline V gene data show CDR1 as SQVTM and CDR2 as ANQGSEA. The CDR3 reads CSVEGPNTGELFF. In nucleotides, the CDR3 is TGCAGCGTTGAGGGTCCGAACACCGGGGAGCTGTTTTTT.

This clonotype was seen more than once but under ten times. The rearrangement joins TRBV5-5 to TRBJ1-2, with 9 nucleotides matching TRBD1. In germline, CDR1 is SGHKS, CDR2 YYEKEE (reference sequence). The CDR3 loop spans 16 amino acids. The ends lost 5 bases at V and 7 bases at J; junction bases unmatched: 15. The CDR3: CASRTTQGATQTGYTF. The CDR3 DNA follows: TGTGCCAGCAGGACCACACAGGGGGCCACACAAACTGGCTACACCTTC.

Comments on this clonotype: A much larger clone sits a single nucleotide away, making a read error possible. The V gene is TRBV6-2 or TRBV6-3, the J gene TRBJ2-1; D is perhaps TRBD1 or TRBD2 (6 bases each). With 6 bases removed from V and 6 bases from J, the gap between germline ends came to 18 bases. This CDR3 has 15 residues. The germline CDR1 and CDR2 sequences are MNHEY and SVGEGT. Here the CDR3 reads CASSSIVGGLNEQFF. CDR3 DNA sequence: TGTGCCAGCAGCTCTATTGTGGGGGGCCTCAATGAGCAGTTCTTC.

This clonotype was seen only a few times. The chain is built from TRBV5-5 and TRBJ1-4; 9 bases fit TRBD1. Per germline, CDR1 SGHKS and CDR2 YYEKEE (reference sequence). Trimming cost V 3 bases and J 8 bases; bases outside gene matches: 8. This CDR3 has 15 amino acids. CDR3 bases: TGTGCCAGCAGCTCCTCCCCGGGGACAGGGGAAAAACTGTTTTTT. This sequence encodes CASSSSPGTGEKLFF. Drawing the rest from reference TRBV5-5 and TRBJ1-4, the complete variable domain is DAGVTQSPTHLIKTRGQQVTLRCSPISGHKSVSWYQQVLGQGPQFIFQYYEKEERGRGNFPDRFSARQFPNYSSELNVNALLLGDSALYLCASSSSPGTGEKLFFGSGTQLSVL.

The table lists this clonotype with a few counts. This rearrangement joins TRBV9 to TRBJ1-1; TRBD1 agrees at 7 bases. CDR3 size: 15 residues. Trimming took 4 bases from V and 1 from J; bases not matched to a gene: 7. In germline, CDR1 is SGDLS, CDR2 YYNGEE. Written as DNA, the CDR3 is TGTGCCAGCAGCACGCAAGGGGGCGGGAACACTGAAGCTTTCTTT. This sequence encodes CASSTQGGGNTEAFF. Drawing the rest from reference TRBV9 and TRBJ1-1, the complete variable domain is DSGVTQTPKHLITATGQRVTLRCSPRSGDLSVYWYQQSLDQGLQFLIQYYNGEERAKGNILERFSAQQFPDLHSELNLSSLELGDSALYFCASSTQGGGNTEAFFGQGTRLTVV.

The sample holds a few counts of this clonotype. CDR3 sequence: CAWDSGDETQYF. CDR3 in DNA: TGTGCCTGGGATAGCGGGGACGAGACCCAGTACTTC. The V call is TRBV30, the J call TRBJ2-5; 8 bases agree with TRBD2. The CDR3 runs to 12 residues. The junction had 4 bases not matched to a gene; V was cut back by 5 bases and J by 5 bases. Germline-derived CDR1 and CDR2 are GTSNPN and SVGIG (reference sequence).

This clonotype came up a few times. The chain combines TRBV4-3 with TRBJ2-3; no definite D call. The CDR3 has 19 amino acids. Trimming cost V 1 base and J 2 bases, with 22 bases left between them. CDR1 and CDR2 from the germline V gene are LGHNA and YSLEER. This CDR3 reads CASSQAVRSGGGNTDTQYF. The CDR3 DNA is TGCGCCAGCAGCCAAGCCGTCCGTTCGGGCGGTGGTAACACAGATACGCAGTATTTT.

This clonotype was picked up many times. This rearrangement joins TRBV27 to TRBJ2-6; D not resolved. CDR3 length: 19 amino acids. Germline CDR1 MNHEY, CDR2 SMNVEV (reference sequence). Trimming cost V 2 bases and J 0 bases, with 17 bases left between them. CDR3 sequence (DNA): TGTGCCAGCAGTTTAAGGGTTGGCAGGCTTAGCTCTGGGGCCAACGTCCTGACTTTC. Translated: CASSLRVGRLSSGANVLTF.

In this sample, this clonotype turned up many times. This chain links TRBV3-1 with TRBJ1-1; D uncertain. Trimming cost V 0 bases and J 1 base, with 15 bases left between them. The CDR3 contains 17 residues. The germline V gene encodes CDR1 LGHDT and CDR2 YNNKEL (reference sequence). Here the CDR3 DNA reads TGTGCCAGCAGCCAAGATTGGGCCAGGACCTCGAACACTGAAGCTTTCTTT. It codes for CASSQDWARTSNTEAFF. Complete variable domain (other parts from reference TRBV3-1 and TRBJ1-1): DTAVSQTPKYLVTQMGNDKSIKCEQNLGHDTMYWYKQDSKKFLKIMFSYNNKELIINETVPNRFSPKSPDKAHLNLHINSLELGDSAVYFCASSQDWARTSNTEAFFGQGTRLTVV.

There are many counts of this clonotype. This rearrangement joins TRBV10-3 to TRBJ2-6, with TRBD2 as a possible D gene (5 bases). V was trimmed by 5 bases and J by 0 bases, leaving 11 bases between them. This CDR3 is built from 16 residues. The germline CDR1 and CDR2 sequences are ENHRY and SYGVKD. This CDR3 reads CAISPTGTSGANVLTF. The CDR3 DNA follows: TGTGCCATCAGTCCGACGGGAACCTCTGGGGCCAACGTCCTGACTTTC.

The genes are TRBV6-2 or TRBV6-3 and TRBJ1-4; D call uncertain. Per the germline V gene, CDR1 is MNHEY and CDR2 is SVGEGT. The CDR3 is made up of 14 amino acids. The V end lost 4 bases, the J end lost 4 bases, and 10 bases lay between the germline ends. In DNA form, the CDR3 reads TGTGCCAGCAGTTTCCCGGGTCTTAATGAAAAACTGTTTTTT. It encodes CASSFPGLNEKLFF.

V and J are TRBV20-1 and TRBJ2-3; 10 nucleotides align to TRBD2. The CDR3 has 14 residues. Germline loops: CDR1 DFQATT, CDR2 SNEGSKA (reference sequence). J lost 4 bases, V lost 4 bases, and 5 bases had no gene match. CDR3 protein: CSAKAGGPADTQYF. Written as DNA, the CDR3 is TGCAGTGCTAAAGCGGGGGGGCCCGCAGATACGCAGTATTTT.

In its sample, this clonotype was seen many times. The J gene is TRBJ1-2, the V gene TRBV20-1; the D gene is possibly TRBD1 (6 bases). Germline lookup yields CDR1 DFQATT and CDR2 SNEGSKA (reference sequence). CDR3 length: 13 amino acids. V lost 2 bases to trimming and J lost 8 bases, with 15 bases between them. DNA for the CDR3: TGCAGTGCTAGATTAGGGGGGGCACACGGCTACACCTTC. It is translated as CSARLGGAHGYTF.